These 32 T cell receptor beta chains were all obtained from the same sample, sequenced in a study of lymphopenia after photon versus proton radiotherapy. TCRdb's copy holds only in-frame clones and misses some; the assay was immunoSEQ multiplex PCR. The table shows about 49,000 clones, with around 88% occurring only once. The source was peripheral blood, collected from a patient treated with photon-based radiotherapy. All receptors derive from a man aged 45-65 years with gastric cancer.

The rearrangement links TRBV7-8 to TRBJ2-7, with TRBD2 matching 10 bases. Per germline, CDR1 SGHVS and CDR2 FQNEAQ. Trimming removed 3 bases from V and 1 base from J; junction bases left unmatched: 18. This CDR3 spans 20 amino acids. CDR3 sequence reads: CASSFRRLRGRLAGSYEQYF. The CDR3 nucleotides are TGTGCCAGCAGCTTCCGGCGGTTGAGGGGCCGACTAGCGGGTTCCTACGAGCAGTACTTC.

V is TRBV15 and J is TRBJ2-7; a possible D gene is TRBD2 (6 bases). The CDR3 is 14 residues long. V was cut by 5 bases and J by 3 bases, with 14 bases left in between. Per the germline V gene, CDR1 is LNHNV and CDR2 is YYDKDF (reference sequence). CDR3 loop: CATSAGTGDYEQYF. For the CDR3, the DNA is TGTGCCACCAGCGCCGGGACGGGAGACTACGAGCAGTACTTC.

The genes are TRBV5-6 and TRBJ2-7, with 11 positions matching TRBD2. The germline V gene encodes CDR1 SGHDT and CDR2 YYEEEE. V shed 2 bases, J shed 2 bases, and the junction held 12 bases outside the gene matches. The CDR3 spans 18 residues. The CDR3 reads CASSLPGLAVLGTYEQYF. In nucleotides, the CDR3 is TGTGCCAGCAGCTTACCGGGACTAGCGGTCCTTGGGACCTACGAGCAGTACTTC.

The chain uses TRBV28 and TRBJ1-1; D is unclear. The V end lost 3 bases, the J end lost 1 base, and 12 bases lay between the germline ends. CDR3 length: 15 residues. Germline loops: CDR1 MDHEN, CDR2 SYDVKM. CDR3 in amino acids: CASSFPQEANTEAFF. As DNA, the CDR3 is TGTGCCAGCAGTTTTCCTCAGGAGGCGAACACTGAAGCTTTCTTT.

This chain uses TRBV2 with TRBJ2-7; 7 nucleotides align to TRBD2. In germline, CDR1 is SNHLY, CDR2 FYNNEI. The J segment lost 7 bases and the V segment lost 6 bases, leaving 15 bases of the junction unmatched. The CDR3 extends over 15 amino acids. CDR3 sequence reads: CASRSNPMGGNEQYF. CDR3 DNA: TGTGCCAGCAGATCAAACCCTATGGGAGGGAATGAGCAGTACTTC.

The chain is built from TRBV29-1 and TRBJ2-3, with 8 positions matching TRBD2. Germline V CDR1 and CDR2: SQVTM, ANQGSEA. Germline trimming cut 4 bases from V and 0 bases from J; bases unmatched to any gene: 6. The CDR3 covers 15 residues. The DNA for the CDR3 is TGCAGCGTTGGTCAGGCGGGAGGAAGCACAGATACGCAGTATTTT. This codes for CSVGQAGGSTDTQYF.

The rearrangement links TRBV25-1 to TRBJ1-6; D may be TRBD1 (5 bases). Looked up from germline, CDR1 is MGHDK and CDR2 is SYGVNS. This CDR3 spans 15 amino acids. V was trimmed by 3 bases and J by 8 bases, leaving 14 bases between them. The CDR3 DNA reads as TGTGCCAGCAGTGAGTCGCAGGGTGGGGATTCACCCCTCCACTTT. Protein: CASSESQGGDSPLHF.

The CDR3, as DNA: TGTGCCAGCAGTGGAAGGGCCAGACTAGCTTTCAGTGGCGAGCAGTACTTC. This gives the protein CASSGRARLAFSGEQYF. The rearrangement links TRBV6-1 to TRBJ2-7, with 7 bases fitting TRBD2. Germline V gives CDR1 MNHNS, CDR2 SASEGT. Trimming cost V 4 bases and J 6 bases; bases outside gene matches: 18. The CDR3 has 17 amino acids.

The V gene is TRBV7-8, the J gene TRBJ1-4, with TRBD1 matching 7 bases. The CDR3 length is 14 residues. After removal of 4 bases from V and 7 bases from J, the junction contained 6 bases not matched to a gene. In germline, CDR1 is SGHVS, CDR2 FQNEAQ. CDR3 protein: CASSSWTGGEKLFF. The CDR3 nucleotides read TGTGCCAGCAGCTCCTGGACAGGTGGTGAAAAACTGTTTTTT.

The genes are TRBV9 and TRBJ1-2, with a possible D match to TRBD1 (6 bases). CDR1 SGDLS and CDR2 YYNGEE come from the germline V gene. The germline V and J ends were trimmed by 3 bases and 4 bases, with 13 bases remaining between them. The CDR3 loop spans 14 amino acids. CDR3 residues: CASSEKGVSYGYTF. CDR3 sequence (DNA): TGTGCCAGCAGCGAGAAGGGGGTTTCCTATGGCTACACCTTC.

This clone was observed a single time. This sequence joins TRBV5-4 and TRBJ2-6; no clear D. V was cut by 1 base and J by 0 bases, with 8 bases left in between. The CDR3 totals 16 residues. The germline V gene has CDR1 SGHNT and CDR2 YYREEE (reference sequence). CDR3 sequence: CASSLWYNSGANVLTF. The CDR3 DNA is TGTGCCAGCAGCTTGTGGTACAACTCTGGGGCCAACGTCCTGACTTTC.

The chain uses TRBV27 and TRBJ2-1; 7 bases match TRBD2. Trimming at V came to 10 bases and at J to 3 bases, leaving 12 bases not matched to a gene. CDR1 MNHEY and CDR2 SMNVEV come from the germline V gene (reference sequence). The CDR3 consists of 15 residues. CDR3 coding DNA: TGTGCCACCCGGGTCCGGGAGGCCGTCTACAATGAGCAGTTCTTC. This encodes CATRVREAVYNEQFF.

This sequence joins TRBV15 and TRBJ1-5, with unresolved D. Trimming removed 4 bases at V and 4 bases at J, with 11 bases between. The V gene's germline CDR1 is LNHNV and CDR2 YYDKDF (reference sequence). The CDR3 covers 14 residues. The CDR3: CATSKLGDNQPQHF. As DNA, the CDR3 is TGTGCCACCAGCAAGTTAGGAGATAATCAGCCCCAGCATTTT.

This chain connects TRBV5-1 to TRBJ2-1; 12 bases are shared with TRBD2. This CDR3 is built from 17 residues. V shed 2 bases and J 6 bases; nucleotides not matched to a gene: 9. Looked up from germline, CDR1 is SGHRS and CDR2 is YFSETQ. The CDR3 nucleotides read TGCGCCAGCAGCTTTCCGACTAGCGGGAGTGGTGCCAATGAGCAGTTCTTC. Its protein product is CASSFPTSGSGANEQFF.

The chain couples TRBV6-1 to TRBJ2-3; TRBD2 agrees at 8 bases. V lost 4 bases to trimming and J lost 4 bases; unmatched junction nucleotides: 7. Germline-derived CDR1 and CDR2 are MNHNS and SASEGT. CDR3 size: 15 residues. Here the CDR3 reads CASSVRSGRADTQYF. CDR3 DNA: TGTGCCAGCAGTGTAAGAAGCGGGAGAGCAGATACGCAGTATTTT.

This clone appeared once. V usage is TRBV6-1 and J usage is TRBJ2-2; 8 bases are a match to TRBD2. The V gene's germline CDR1 is MNHNS and CDR2 SASEGT. CDR3 length: 16 residues. With V trimmed by 3 bases and J by 7 bases, 10 bases remained unmatched. This CDR3 is CASSDRGTRRSGELFF. The CDR3 DNA reads as TGTGCCAGCAGTGATAGGGGGACTAGACGTAGCGGGGAGCTGTTTTTT.

The chain carries TRBV6-1 and TRBJ2-5; the D gene could be TRBD1 or TRBD2 (8 bases each). The CDR3 has 18 residues. V was clipped by 1 base and J by 5 bases, with 23 bases between them. Germline V lookup: CDR1 MNHNS, CDR2 SASEGT. The CDR3 protein is CASSEEVAGTGLRETQYF. For the CDR3, the DNA is TGTGCCAGCAGTGAAGAGGTAGCGGGGACAGGACTTAGGGAGACCCAGTACTTC.

This chain links TRBV5-1 with TRBJ2-3; 10 nucleotides agree with TRBD2. In germline, CDR1 is SGHRS, CDR2 YFSETQ. J was trimmed by 10 bases and V by 4 bases; bases with no gene match: 12. The CDR3 spans 15 residues. CDR3 nucleotides: TGCGCCAGCAGCATTCTAGCGGGAGAGGGAAGGGCGCAGTATTTT. It yields the protein CASSILAGEGRAQYF.

This chain links TRBV7-9 with TRBJ2-1, with D possibly being TRBD1 (5 bases). Trimming took off 5 bases at V and 0 bases at J, with 11 bases between the two ends. This CDR3 has 15 amino acids. Germline loops: CDR1 SEHNR, CDR2 FQNEAQ (reference sequence). The CDR3 loop reads CASSTGASSYNEQFF. CDR3 DNA: TGTGCCAGCAGCACAGGTGCTAGCTCCTACAATGAGCAGTTCTTC.

The chain combines TRBV2 with TRBJ2-2, with D possibly TRBD2 on 6 matching bases. Germline values: CDR1 SNHLY, CDR2 FYNNEI. The CDR3 totals 15 residues. Trimming took off 6 bases at V and 6 bases at J, with 17 bases between the two ends. The CDR3 DNA follows: TGTGCCAGCAGCACCACGTCGGGAGCCCCCGGGGAGCTGTTTTTT. It specifies CASSTTSGAPGELFF.

A single count supports this clone. The chain recombines TRBV9 with TRBJ1-2; 7 bases match TRBD1. Per germline, CDR1 SGDLS and CDR2 YYNGEE. The CDR3 spans 16 residues. V lost 2 bases and J lost 2; bases outside the gene matches: 9. The CDR3 spells CASSVYGTASNYGYTF. CDR3 sequence (DNA): TGTGCCAGCAGCGTGTATGGGACAGCGTCAAACTATGGCTACACCTTC.

J is TRBJ2-7 and V is TRBV27; D possibly matches TRBD1 or TRBD2 (6 bases each). V dropped 6 bases and J dropped 4 bases, with 16 bases sitting between them. The CDR3 is 14 amino acids. Germline V gene data show CDR1 as MNHEY and CDR2 as SMNVEV (reference sequence). The CDR3 is CASSLEGGSYEQYF. CDR3 in DNA: TGTGCCAGCAGCCTTGAGGGGGGATCGTACGAGCAGTACTTC.

This clone was found once. The J gene is TRBJ2-7, the V gene TRBV23-1; 8 bases fit TRBD1. TRBV23-1 is an ORF for which the function is uncertain. With 2 bases clipped from V and 3 bases from J, the junction kept 9 bases outside the gene matches. The CDR3 runs 16 residues. CDR3 residues: CASSQESRGRVYEQYF. The CDR3 bases are TGCGCCAGCAGTCAAGAAAGCAGGGGGCGCGTCTACGAGCAGTACTTC.

CDR3 nucleotides: TGTGCCAGCAGTCCAGGACTAGCGACGTACGAGCAGTACTTC. Amino acid sequence: CASSPGLATYEQYF. V usage is TRBV6-5 and J usage is TRBJ2-7; 9 bases are a match to TRBD2. Germline trimming cut 5 bases from V and 4 bases from J; bases unmatched to any gene: 6. The CDR3 extends over 14 amino acids. Germline CDR1 and CDR2: MNHEY and SVGAGI.

The CDR3 here is CASSAGGANVLTF. The CDR3 DNA reads TGCGCCAGCTCAGCGGGGGGGGCCAACGTCCTGACTTTC. The rearrangement uses TRBV10-1 and TRBJ2-6; 7 nucleotides align to TRBD2. This CDR3 region has 13 residues. Germline CDR1 and CDR2: WNHNN and SYGVQD (reference sequence). J was trimmed by 4 bases and V by 8 bases; bases with no gene match: 2.

This chain links TRBV9 with TRBJ2-2, with 10 bases matching TRBD2. The CDR3 contains 15 residues. The V segment lost 3 bases and the J segment 7 bases; nucleotides outside the gene matches: 6. CDR1 and CDR2 from the germline V gene are SGDLS and YYNGEE. Here the CDR3 reads CASSGGLARNGELFF. Here the CDR3 DNA reads TGTGCCAGCAGCGGGGGACTAGCGAGGAACGGGGAGCTGTTTTTT.

Only a few counts were recorded for this clone. The chain uses TRBV5-5 and TRBJ2-5; D perhaps matches TRBD2 (5 bases). The germline V gene has CDR1 SGHKS and CDR2 YYEKEE (reference sequence). Trimming pared 0 bases from V and 4 bases from J, leaving 7 bases between. This CDR3 region has 13 residues. CDR3 nucleotides: TGTGCCAGCAGCTTGGCGGGGAGAGAGACCCAGTACTTC. This gives the protein CASSLAGRETQYF.

This chain uses TRBV7-8 with TRBJ2-1; TRBD2 matches 8 bases. Per the germline V gene, CDR1 is SGHVS and CDR2 is FQNEAQ. Unmatched junction bases numbered 9, after V lost 6 bases and J lost 5 bases. This CDR3 is built from 15 residues. CDR3 in DNA: TGTGCCAGCAGGCCCTCCGGGACTAGAAACAATGAGCAGTTCTTC. As protein: CASRPSGTRNNEQFF.

Only one count was recorded for this clone. The chain carries TRBV29-1 and TRBJ1-4; D unresolved. V was pared by 0 bases and J by 0 bases, with 8 bases between. Germline assignment: CDR1 SQVTM and CDR2 ANQGSEA. The CDR3 extends over 15 amino acids. In DNA form, the CDR3 reads TGCAGCGTTGAAGATCCCGCCACAACTAATGAAAAACTGTTTTTT. It is translated as CSVEDPATTNEKLFF. Looking up the rest from reference TRBV29-1 and TRBJ1-4 gives the full variable domain: SAVISQKPSRDICQRGTSLTIQCQVDSQVTMMFWYRQQPGQSLTLIATANQGSEATYESGFVIDKFPISRPNLTFSTLTVSNMSPEDSSIYLCSVEDPATTNEKLFFGSGTQLSVL.

The chain employs TRBV7-2 and TRBJ2-2; either TRBD1 or TRBD2 may supply D (5 bases each). The CDR3 runs 16 residues. The germline CDR1 and CDR2 sequences are SGHTA and FQGNSA. V was clipped by 1 base and J by 5 bases, with 14 bases between them. CDR3 amino acids: CASSLEAGKGTGELFF. CDR3 DNA: TGTGCCAGCAGCTTAGAGGCCGGGAAGGGGACCGGGGAGCTGTTTTTT.

This clone was detected once. The chain uses TRBV9 and TRBJ2-4, with D perhaps given as TRBD1 or TRBD2 (5 bases each). Trimming cost V 0 bases and J 6 bases, with 13 bases left between them. CDR3 length: 15 amino acids. CDR1 and CDR2 (germline): SGDLS, YYNGEE. The CDR3 protein is CASSVGGAWGNIQYF. In DNA form, the CDR3 reads TGTGCCAGCAGCGTAGGAGGGGCTTGGGGAAACATTCAGTACTTC.

This chain links TRBV7-2 with TRBJ2-3, with 7 bases identical to TRBD2. CDR1 is SGHTA and CDR2 is FQGNSA in the germline V gene. Trimming cost V 5 bases and J 5 bases; bases outside gene matches: 4. The CDR3 extends over 13 amino acids. CDR3 protein: CASSPQRGDTQYF. CDR3 DNA: TGTGCCAGCAGCCCCCAGCGGGGAGATACGCAGTATTTT.